This record concerns one TCR beta chain sequence. These data come from a study of blood T cells in healthy people across ages. A second roughly 6 to 12 cycle PCR used barcoded and J-beta primers. One entry per CDR3 protein results from TCRdb running MiXCR on the 5' RACE reads. The profile shows around 940,000 distinct CDR3 sequences, about 51% of them singletons. The sequence came from a woman aged 55-69 years in good health. Sequences were obtained from blood.

CDR3: CASSLLGSYNSPLHF. The CDR3 nucleotides read TGTGCCAGCAGCTTACTGGGCTCCTATAATTCACCCCTCCACTTT. The genes are TRBV7-9 and TRBJ1-6; no clear D. Germline assignment: CDR1 SEHNR and CDR2 FQNEAQ (reference sequence). The CDR3 spans 15 residues. Trimming stripped 2 bases from V and 0 bases from J, with 5 bases between.